Sequencing of this TCR beta chain was carried out in a study of human T cells and chemical hapten exposure. Time point denoted: patch test 1, 2 weeks after DPC sensitization. Treatment noted: therapeutic diphenylcyclopropenone sensitization with weekly scalp DPC. TCRdb re-derived calls from the RACE reads in MiXCR, one entry per CDR3 protein. This table holds fewer than 100,000 distinct CDR3 sequences, 10% to 15% found once. This clonotype was recorded a few times. Germline V CDR1 and CDR2: SEHNR, FQNEAQ (reference sequence). V trimming: 1 base; J trimming: 7 bases; junction bases outside the gene matches: 8. The length of the CDR3 is 15 residues.

This chain links TRBV7-9 with TRBJ2-5; 8 bases agree with TRBD1. The sequences come from whole blood, collected in connection with sensitization to the hapten diphenylcyclopropenone (DPC). This receptor was taken from an older woman with alopecia areata. Some clones in this sample may be carry-over from other donors' samples. Written as DNA, the CDR3 is TGTGCCAGCAGCTTAGAGTCAGGGGGCGAAGGGACCCAGTACTTC. Translation gives CASSLESGGEGTQYF.